Included here is one T cell receptor beta chain sequence, with context. The CDR3 covers 12 residues. Between the trimmed V and J ends, which lost 3 bases and 5 bases, there was a span of 8 bases. CDR1 is KGHSH and CDR2 is LQKENI in the germline V gene. This specimen comes from a study of blood T cell repertoires in COVID-19. About the study: The origin of the acute and convalescent COVID-19 samples was the United States, Italy and Spain.

In the original processing: Counts of nucleated cells, estimated from reference gene primer amplification, were obtained. Clones were read by immunoSEQ multiplex PCR, and TCRdb kept only the in-frame ones, dropping some. V, J and clone size reflect that table, while D and trimming were determined from the DNA. The table records about 40,000 clones, 70% to 90% of them present only once. The sequence was obtained from a man in his 60s with active COVID-19. This chain uses TRBV18 with TRBJ2-7, with D tentatively TRBD2 (6 bases). The sequenced sample was peripheral blood. CDR3 in amino acids: CASSPPGDEQYF. For the CDR3, the DNA is TGTGCCAGCTCACCCCCGGGGGACGAGCAGTACTTC.